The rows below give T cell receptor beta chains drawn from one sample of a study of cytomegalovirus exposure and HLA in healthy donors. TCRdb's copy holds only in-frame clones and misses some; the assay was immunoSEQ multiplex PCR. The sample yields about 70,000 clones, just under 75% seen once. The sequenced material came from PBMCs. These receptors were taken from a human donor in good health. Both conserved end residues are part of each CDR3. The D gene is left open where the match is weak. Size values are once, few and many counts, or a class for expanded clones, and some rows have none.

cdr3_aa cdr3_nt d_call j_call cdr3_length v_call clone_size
CASSSMTSGRGTGELFF TGTGCCAGCAGCTCAATGACTAGCGGGAGAGGGACCGGGGAGCTGTTTTTT TRBD2 TRBJ2-2 17 TRBV7-9 .
CATGLADYEQYF TGCGCCACGGGACTAGCGGACTACGAGCAGTACTTC TRBD2 TRBJ2-7 12 TRBV10-2 .
CASSQQEDGNTIYF TGTGCCAGCAGCCAGCAGGAAGACGGAAACACCATATATTTT . TRBJ1-3 14 TRBV6-6 .
CASREGSGNTDTQYF TGCGCCAGCAGAGAAGGTAGCGGCAACACAGATACGCAGTATTTT . TRBJ2-3 15 TRBV5-1 .
CAWSASYEQYF TGTGCCTGGAGCGCGTCCTACGAGCAGTACTTC . TRBJ2-7 11 TRBV30 few
CASMEDLNTEAFF TGCGCCAGCATGGAGGACCTGAACACTGAAGCTTTCTTT . TRBJ1-1 13 TRBV10-1 .
CASSAWTGRVYNEQFF TGTGCCAGCAGTGCCTGGACAGGGAGAGTTTACAATGAGCAGTTCTTC TRBD1 TRBJ2-1 16 TRBV6-1 .
CASSRGDRTEAFF TGCGCCAGCAGCCGGGGGGACCGCACTGAAGCTTTCTTT . TRBJ1-1 13 TRBV4-1 few
CASSQESGTGLRNEQFF TGTGCCAGCAGCCAGGAGTCCGGGACAGGACTAAGAAATGAGCAGTTCTTC TRBD1 TRBJ2-1 17 TRBV4-2 .
CASSPQDTKETQPQHF TGTGCCAGCAGCCCACAGGACACAAAGGAGACTCAGCCCCAGCATTTT . TRBJ1-5 16 TRBV11-3 .
CATSREAGGSYEQYF TGTGCCACCAGCAGAGAGGCCGGAGGTTCTTACGAGCAGTACTTC . TRBJ2-7 15 TRBV15 .
CASIAVGAGNEKLFF TGTGCCAGCATCGCCGTGGGGGCGGGTAATGAAAAACTGTTTTTT . TRBJ1-4 15 TRBV28 .
CASSFLETGSTDTQYF TGCGCCAGCAGCTTTTTGGAGACAGGGTCCACAGATACGCAGTATTTT TRBD1 TRBJ2-3 16 TRBV5-1 .
CASSAREGGPVGYTF TGTGCCAGCAGCGCCCGGGAGGGGGGTCCCGTAGGCTACACCTTC . TRBJ1-2 15 TRBV5-5 .
CASSSGGQGDGYTF TGCGCCAGCAGCTCTGGAGGTCAGGGGGACGGCTACACCTTC TRBD1 TRBJ1-2 14 TRBV5-1 .
CASSLEAAADYNEQFF TGTGCCAGCAGCTTAGAGGCGGCAGCCGACTACAATGAGCAGTTCTTC . TRBJ2-1 16 TRBV5-4 .
CASSFHTGGELFF TGCGCCAGCAGCTTCCACACGGGCGGGGAGCTGTTTTTT . TRBJ2-2 13 TRBV5-1 .
CASSEGTGETGELFF TGTGCCAGCAGTGAAGGTACAGGGGAGACCGGGGAGCTGTTTTTT TRBD1 TRBJ2-2 15 TRBV6-1 .
CAWRIHGNEKLFF TGTGCCTGGAGAATTCACGGTAATGAAAAACTGTTTTTT . TRBJ1-4 13 TRBV30 .
CASSLSGLLIDNEQFF TGTGCCAGCAGCTTGTCAGGGTTACTAATTGACAATGAGCAGTTCTTC . TRBJ2-1 16 TRBV11-2 .
CASTRTLETEAFF TGCGCCAGCACGCGGACACTCGAGACTGAAGCTTTCTTT . TRBJ1-1 13 TRBV5-1 .
CASSQDRGQLNEKLFF TGTGCCAGCAGCCAAGATAGGGGACAGCTTAATGAAAAACTGTTTTTT TRBD1 TRBJ1-4 16 TRBV14 .
CASSPAVGQGPLFF TGCGCCAGCAGCCCGGCCGTGGGACAGGGCCCACTGTTTTTT TRBD1 TRBJ1-4 14 TRBV5-1 .
CASSPYQYEQYF TGTGCCAGCAGTCCTTATCAGTACGAGCAGTACTTC . TRBJ2-7 12 TRBV2 .
CASSLRDTEAFF TGTGCCAGCAGCTTACGGGACACTGAAGCTTTCTTT . TRBJ1-1 12 TRBV5-8 .
CASSLELAGVGTDTQYF TGCGCCAGCAGCTTGGAACTAGCGGGAGTGGGGACAGATACGCAGTATTTT TRBD2 TRBJ2-3 17 TRBV5-1 .
CASSTRDPGDTEAFF TGTGCCAGCAGTACCAGGGACCCGGGAGACACTGAAGCTTTCTTT . TRBJ1-1 15 TRBV28 once
CASSQGQGAYEQYF TGCGCCAGCAGCCAAGGACAGGGGGCCTACGAGCAGTACTTC TRBD1 TRBJ2-7 14 TRBV4-1 once
CATSRELRGGSPFYGYTF TGTGCCACCAGCAGAGAACTCCGGGGAGGGAGTCCTTTTTATGGCTACACCTTC . TRBJ1-2 18 TRBV15 .
CASSFDSTEQYF TGCGCCAGCAGCTTCGATAGCACCGAGCAGTACTTC . TRBJ2-7 12 TRBV5-1 few
CAWSVGQGANYGYTF TGTGCCTGGAGTGTTGGGCAGGGGGCTAACTATGGCTACACCTTC TRBD1 TRBJ1-2 15 TRBV30 .
CAWSVLAGVRDTQYF TGTGCCTGGAGTGTGTTAGCGGGAGTGAGAGATACGCAGTATTTT TRBD2 TRBJ2-3 15 TRBV30 .
CASSPPGLAGTGELFF TGTGCCAGCAGCCCACCGGGACTAGCGGGTACCGGGGAGCTGTTTTTT TRBD2 TRBJ2-2 16 TRBV7-3 .
CASSSTVNEKLFF TGTGCCAGCAGTTCGACAGTTAATGAAAAACTGTTTTTT . TRBJ1-4 13 TRBV7-3 .
CASGRPGQLNQPQHF TGTGCCAGCGGACGACCGGGACAGCTCAATCAGCCCCAGCATTTT TRBD1 TRBJ1-5 15 TRBV6-5 once
CASSDRVYEQYF TGTGCCAGCAGTGACAGGGTTTACGAGCAGTACTTC . TRBJ2-7 12 TRBV25-1 .
CAISERPSGSTDTQYF TGTGCCATCAGTGAGAGGCCTAGCGGAAGCACAGATACGCAGTATTTT TRBD2 TRBJ2-3 16 TRBV10-3 .
CASSSREGREQYF TGTGCTAGCAGCTCCCGGGAGGGTCGCGAGCAGTACTTC TRBD2 TRBJ2-7 13 TRBV7-7 once
CASSSDWNTGELFF TGTGCCAGCAGCTCGGACTGGAACACCGGGGAGCTGTTTTTT . TRBJ2-2 14 TRBV7-3 .
CASSLLAGVSGEQFF TGTGCCAGCAGTTTACTAGCGGGAGTATCGGGTGAGCAGTTCTTC TRBD2 TRBJ2-1 15 TRBV5-4 .
CASLPGQGSGGTEAFF TGCGCCAGTCTACCGGGACAGGGATCCGGGGGCACTGAAGCTTTCTTT TRBD1 TRBJ1-1 16 TRBV4-1 .
CASSFTSGGNTGELFF TGTGCCAGCAGCTTTACTAGCGGGGGGAACACCGGGGAGCTGTTTTTT TRBD2 TRBJ2-2 16 TRBV7-3 .
CASLPGQGGTGELFF TGTGCCAGTCTGCCGGGACAGGGCGGCACCGGGGAGCTGTTTTTT TRBD1 TRBJ2-2 15 TRBV25-1 once
CASSWTVNTEAFF TGTGCCAGCAGTTGGACAGTGAACACTGAAGCTTTCTTT . TRBJ1-1 13 TRBV6-1 .